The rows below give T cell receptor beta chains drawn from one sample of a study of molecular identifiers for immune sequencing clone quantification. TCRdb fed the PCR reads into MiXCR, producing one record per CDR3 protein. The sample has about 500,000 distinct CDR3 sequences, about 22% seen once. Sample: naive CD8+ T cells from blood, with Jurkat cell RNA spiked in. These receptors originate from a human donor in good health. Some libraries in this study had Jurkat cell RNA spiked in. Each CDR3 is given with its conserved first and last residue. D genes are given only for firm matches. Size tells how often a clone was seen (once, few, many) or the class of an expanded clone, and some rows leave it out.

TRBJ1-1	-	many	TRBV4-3	CASSQELGTAGVNTEAFF	TGCGCCAGCAGCCAAGAGCTTGGGACGGCAGGCGTGAACACTGAAGCTTTCTTT
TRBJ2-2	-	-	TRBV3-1	CASSRRPTPANTGELFF	TGTGCCAGCAGCCGCAGACCCACCCCCGCAAACACCGGGGAGCTGTTTTTT
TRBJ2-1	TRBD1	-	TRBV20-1	CSAQGKGGAYNEQFF	TGCAGTGCCCAAGGTAAAGGGGGCGCCTACAATGAGCAGTTCTTC
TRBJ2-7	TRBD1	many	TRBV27	CASSFGTGSYEQYF	TGTGCCAGCAGTTTCGGGACAGGAAGTTACGAGCAGTACTTC
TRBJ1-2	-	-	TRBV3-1	CASSQEPLDTNYGYTF	TGTGCCAGCAGCCAAGAGCCTCTAGACACCAACTATGGCTACACCTTC
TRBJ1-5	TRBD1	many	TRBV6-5	CASSSTDRDQPQHF	TGTGCCAGCAGTAGCACGGACAGGGATCAGCCCCAGCATTTT
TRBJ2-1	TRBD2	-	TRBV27	CASSLAGGPLYNEQFF	TGTGCCAGCAGTTTAGCGGGAGGGCCGCTCTACAATGAGCAGTTCTTC
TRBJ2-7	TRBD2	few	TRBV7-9	CASSPLTSGVYEQYF	TGTGCCAGCAGCCCCTTGACTAGCGGAGTCTACGAGCAGTACTTC
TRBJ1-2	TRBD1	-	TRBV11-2	CASSSDRWTGVTYGYTF	TGTGCCAGCAGCTCGGATAGGTGGACAGGGGTTACCTACGGCTACACCTTC
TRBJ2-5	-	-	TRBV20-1	CSASSRDGIQETQYF	TGCAGTGCTAGTTCGCGGGACGGGATTCAAGAGACCCAGTACTTC
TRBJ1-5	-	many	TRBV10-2	CASSESTGYHQPQHF	TGCGCCAGCAGTGAGTCGACTGGGTATCATCAGCCCCAGCATTTT
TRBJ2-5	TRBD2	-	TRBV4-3	CASSPLAGGLETQYF	TGCGCCAGCAGCCCCTTAGCGGGGGGTCTGGAGACCCAGTACTTC
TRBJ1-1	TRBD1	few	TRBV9	CASSVAVGRGSGTEAFF	TGTGCCAGCAGCGTAGCTGTGGGCAGGGGGAGTGGAACTGAAGCTTTCTTT
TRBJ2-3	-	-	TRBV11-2	CTSSLAGTSTDTQYF	TGTACCAGCAGCTTAGCCGGGACTTCCACAGATACGCAGTATTTT
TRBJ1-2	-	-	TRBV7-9	CASSSDSIVYGYTF	TGTGCCAGCAGCTCGGACAGCATAGTCTATGGCTACACCTTC
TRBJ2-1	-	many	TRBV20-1	CSARTATYNEQFF	TGCAGTGCACGGACGGCCACCTACAATGAGCAGTTCTTC
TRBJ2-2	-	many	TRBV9	CASSGGQVSPRNTGELFF	TGTGCCAGCAGCGGCGGCCAGGTTTCGCCGAGGAACACCGGGGAGCTGTTTTTT
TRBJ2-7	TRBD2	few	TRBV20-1	CSARDHGLAGYFSYEQYF	TGCAGTGCTAGAGATCATGGCCTAGCGGGTTACTTCTCCTACGAGCAGTACTTC
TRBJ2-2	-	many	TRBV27	CASSLLGGELFF	TGTGCCAGCAGTTTATTGGGCGGGGAGCTGTTTTTT
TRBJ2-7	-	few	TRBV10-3	CAITGAPGYEQYF	TGTGCCATCACCGGCGCCCCAGGGTACGAGCAGTACTTC
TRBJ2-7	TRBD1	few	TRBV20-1	CSASEGAAYEQYF	TGCAGTGCTAGCGAGGGGGCCGCCTACGAGCAGTACTTC
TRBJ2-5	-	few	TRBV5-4	CASSLEVSPQETQYF	TGTGCCAGCAGCTTGGAGGTCAGCCCCCAAGAGACCCAGTACTTC
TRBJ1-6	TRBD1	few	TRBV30	CAWSLTGVIYNSPLHF	TGTGCCTGGAGTCTCACAGGGGTAATCTATAATTCACCCCTCCACTTT
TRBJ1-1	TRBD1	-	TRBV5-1	CASSLGTGNEAFF	TGCGCCAGCAGCTTGGGGACAGGGAATGAAGCTTTCTTT
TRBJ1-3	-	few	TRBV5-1	CASSSRGLGNTIYF	TGCGCCAGCAGCTCTAGGGGTCTGGGAAACACCATATATTTT
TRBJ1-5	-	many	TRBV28	CASSLVLRNSNQPQHF	TGTGCCAGCAGTTTAGTGCTCCGGAATAGCAATCAGCCCCAGCATTTT
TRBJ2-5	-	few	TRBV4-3	CASSQDRWDQETQYF	TGCGCCAGCAGCCAAGATCGGTGGGACCAAGAGACCCAGTACTTC
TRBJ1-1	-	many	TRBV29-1	CSVVVGRINTEAFF	TGCAGCGTCGTGGTTGGACGGATAAACACTGAAGCTTTCTTT
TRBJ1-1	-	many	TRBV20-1	CSASLGYRVNTEAFF	TGCAGTGCTAGCTTAGGTTACAGAGTGAACACTGAAGCTTTCTTT
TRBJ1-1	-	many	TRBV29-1	CSVGGSMNTEAFF	TGCAGCGTCGGAGGGAGTATGAACACTGAAGCTTTCTTT
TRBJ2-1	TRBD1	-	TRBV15	CATSSSGTAHEQFF	TGTGCCACCAGCAGCTCCGGGACAGCGCATGAGCAGTTCTTC
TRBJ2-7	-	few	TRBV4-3	CASSLDRAGEFYEQYF	TGCGCCAGCAGCCTCGATAGGGCAGGAGAATTCTACGAGCAGTACTTC
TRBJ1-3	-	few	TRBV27	CASRAPDSGNTVYF	TGTGCCAGCAGGGCCCCCGACTCTGGAAACACCGTATATTTT
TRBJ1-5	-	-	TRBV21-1	CASSKYDRAATHGHSNQPQHF	TGTGCCAGCAGCAAATATGATCGGGCAGCCACACATGGGCATAGCAATCAGCCCCAGCATTTT
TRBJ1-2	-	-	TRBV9	CASSVENYGYTF	TGTGCCAGCAGCGTAGAAAACTATGGCTACACCTTC
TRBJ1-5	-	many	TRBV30	CAWSVRRGSNQPQHF	TGTGCCTGGAGTGTACGGCGGGGTAGCAATCAGCCCCAGCATTTT
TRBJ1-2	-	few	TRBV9	CASSVGDGNYGYTF	TGTGCCAGCAGCGTAGGAGACGGTAACTATGGCTACACCTTC
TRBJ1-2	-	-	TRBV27	CASSPLGGKLGGYTF	TGTGCCAGCAGTCCGCTCGGAGGGAAACTCGGCGGCTACACCTTC
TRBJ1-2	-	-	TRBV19	CASRGNGYTF	TGTGCCAGTAGAGGCAATGGCTACACCTTC
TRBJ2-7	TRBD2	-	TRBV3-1	CASSQDIAGGPSSSNEQYF	TGTGCCAGCAGCCAAGATATAGCGGGAGGGCCATCATCCTCCAACGAGCAGTACTTC
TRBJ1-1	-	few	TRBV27	CASGAYPDTEAFF	TGTGCCAGCGGGGCCTACCCGGACACTGAAGCTTTCTTT